A single sample is the source of the 29 T cell receptor beta chains below, sequenced in a study of shared clonotypes between healthy human individuals. Assay: immunoSEQ multiplex PCR; the TCRdb copy retains only in-frame clones and omits some. The sample has 1,400,000 or so clones, 98% seen once. Sequencing was performed on naive CD4+ T cells sorted from blood. The subset: CD45RA+ positively selected. The receptors come from a man in his thirties or forties in good health.

The CDR3 loop reads CASTEGGTGGATGELFF. CDR3 DNA: TGTGCCAGCACCGAAGGGGGGACAGGGGGCGCAACCGGGGAGCTGTTTTTT. This chain links TRBV11-3 with TRBJ2-2; 12 bases are shared with TRBD1. V lost 7 bases to trimming and J lost 5 bases; unmatched junction nucleotides: 11. Germline V CDR1 and CDR2: SGHNT, YENEEA. The CDR3 runs to 17 residues. The whole variable domain, filled in from reference TRBV11-3 and TRBJ2-2, reads EAGVVQSPRYKIIEKKQPVAFWCNPISGHNTLYWYLQNLGQGPELLIRYENEEAVDDSQLPKDRFSAERLKGVDSTLKIQPAELGDSAVYLCASTEGGTGGATGELFFGEGSRLTVL.

The chain links TRBV28 to TRBJ2-7; D perhaps matches TRBD1 (5 bases). In germline, CDR1 is MDHEN, CDR2 SYDVKM. The CDR3 totals 14 residues. V was clipped by 8 bases and J by 0 bases, with 14 bases between them. In DNA, the CDR3 is TGTGCCAGCCAGACTCGAAGGGGCTCCTACGAGCAGTACTTC. This gives the protein CASQTRRGSYEQYF.

The count of this clone is one. V is TRBV27 and J is TRBJ2-7, with 12 bases aligning to TRBD2. The CDR3 extends over 17 amino acids. Trimming at V came to 2 bases and at J to 3 bases, leaving 8 bases not matched to a gene. The V gene's germline CDR1 is MNHEY and CDR2 SMNVEV (reference sequence). Here the CDR3 DNA reads TGTGCCAGCAGTTTACGAACTAGCGGGAGGACCTTCTACGAGCAGTACTTC. As protein: CASSLRTSGRTFYEQYF.

The V and J genes are TRBV28 and TRBJ1-4; no reliable D call. Germline CDR1 and CDR2: MDHEN and SYDVKM. The CDR3 contains 11 residues. Trimming pared 4 bases from V and 11 bases from J, leaving 8 bases between. CDR3 loop: CASSSSGKLFF. For the CDR3, the DNA is TGTGCCAGCAGTTCCAGTGGGAAACTGTTTTTT. Full variable domain (outside the CDR3, taken from reference TRBV28 and TRBJ1-4): DVKVTQSSRYLVKRTGEKVFLECVQDMDHENMFWYRQDPGLGLRLIYFSYDVKMKEKGDIPEGYSVSREKKERFSLILESASTNQTSMYLCASSSSGKLFFGSGTQLSVL.

The gene calls are TRBV29-1 and TRBJ2-1; 8 bases fit TRBD2. V trimming: 6 bases; J trimming: 0 bases; junction bases outside the gene matches: 7. CDR1 and CDR2 (germline): SQVTM, ANQGSEA. This CDR3 has 15 amino acids. The CDR3 region has the DNA TGCAGCGTCCATGGAACTAGCGGCTCCTACAATGAGCAGTTCTTC. It yields the protein CSVHGTSGSYNEQFF.

The chain couples TRBV7-9 to TRBJ2-7; D is undetermined. Between the trimmed V and J ends, which lost 5 bases and 5 bases, there was a span of 13 bases. CDR3 size: 13 residues. Germline V gives CDR1 SEHNR, CDR2 FQNEAQ (reference sequence). The CDR3 DNA reads TGTGCCAGCAGCCCGACTGGGGTCCACGAGCAGTACTTC. Its translation is CASSPTGVHEQYF.

This clone was found many times. The rearrangement joins TRBV10-3 to TRBJ2-2; TRBD2 matches at 10 bases. Per germline, CDR1 ENHRY and CDR2 SYGVKD. This CDR3 comprises 13 residues. V lost 9 bases and J lost 5; bases outside the gene matches: 3. The CDR3 DNA reads as TGTGCCATGACTAGCGGGCTTACCGGGGAGCTGTTTTTT. It yields the protein CAMTSGLTGELFF.

The chain joins TRBV5-1 to TRBJ2-2; TRBD1 matches at 7 bases. There are 15 residues in the CDR3. The J segment lost 3 bases and the V segment lost 0 bases, leaving 2 bases of the junction unmatched. Germline V gene lookup returns CDR1 SGHRS and CDR2 YFSETQ. In nucleotides, the CDR3 is TGCGCCAGCAGCTTGGGCAGGGGGTACACCGGGGAGCTGTTTTTT. The encoded protein is CASSLGRGYTGELFF.

The chain is built from TRBV11-3 and TRBJ2-7, with D possibly matching TRBD1 (6 bases). Trimming pared 0 bases from V and 6 bases from J, leaving 9 bases between. CDR1 is SGHNT, CDR2 YENEEA, per germline. This CDR3 has 13 amino acids. The CDR3 sequence is CASSLEQGFEQYF. The DNA for the CDR3 is TGTGCCAGCAGCTTAGAACAGGGCTTCGAGCAGTACTTC.

J is TRBJ2-7 and V is TRBV6-1; D is possibly TRBD2 (5 bases). Deletions cut 6 bases from V and 2 bases from J, with 14 bases between. Germline values: CDR1 MNHNS, CDR2 SASEGT. The CDR3 has 14 amino acids. The CDR3 region is CASSPSRATYEQYF. The CDR3 nucleotides read TGTGCCAGCAGCCCGTCGAGGGCAACCTACGAGCAGTACTTC.

This chain joins TRBV6-1 and TRBJ1-2, with D unclear. Trimming took 4 bases from V and 11 from J, leaving 11 bases between them. The CDR3 contains 11 residues. Germline V gene data show CDR1 as MNHNS and CDR2 as SASEGT. The DNA for the CDR3 is TGTGCCAGCAGTGCGAGAGGAGAGTACACCTTC. This gives the protein CASSARGEYTF.

The rearrangement joins TRBV29-1 to TRBJ1-1; perhaps TRBD1 as D (5 bases). Looked up from germline, CDR1 is SQVTM and CDR2 is ANQGSEA. The CDR3 spans 14 residues. V was pared by 3 bases and J by 0 bases, with 11 bases between. CDR3 sequence: CSVERRGVNTEAFF. The CDR3 DNA sequence: TGCAGCGTTGAGCGGAGGGGAGTGAACACTGAAGCTTTCTTT.

The chain recombines TRBV25-1 with TRBJ2-1; 7 bases line up with TRBD2. The CDR3 loop spans 13 amino acids. V lost 0 bases, J lost 12 bases, and 5 bases stayed unmatched. From germline, CDR1 is MGHDK and CDR2 SYGVNS. In DNA, the CDR3 is TGTGCCAGCAGTGAATATGGGAGGGTCTTGCAGTTCTTC. This translates into CASSEYGRVLQFF.

The rearrangement uses TRBV11-2 and TRBJ2-7; perhaps TRBD1 as D (6 bases). CDR1 is SGHAT, CDR2 FQNNGV, per germline. V lost 5 bases, J lost 1 base, and 15 bases lay in between. This CDR3 spans 15 amino acids. CDR3 nucleotide sequence: TGTGCCAGCAGCCTTGCGACAGGTTTATCCTACGAGCAGTACTTC. Translating it yields CASSLATGLSYEQYF.

The chain carries TRBV5-1 and TRBJ1-1; 10 positions agree with TRBD1. Looked up from germline, CDR1 is SGHRS and CDR2 is YFSETQ. J lost 3 bases, V lost 4 bases, and 3 bases had no gene match. CDR3 size: 14 residues. The CDR3 coding sequence is TGCGCCAGCAGCGGGGGACAGGGGCACACTGAAGCTTTCTTT. This translates into CASSGGQGHTEAFF.

The rearrangement uses TRBV5-1 and TRBJ2-7, with D possibly being TRBD1 or TRBD2 (5 bases each). CDR1 and CDR2 (germline): SGHRS, YFSETQ. There are 13 residues in the CDR3. V dropped 5 bases and J dropped 3 bases, with 12 bases sitting between them. CDR3 sequence: CASRWDHFYEQYF. The CDR3 coding sequence is TGCGCCAGCAGATGGGACCACTTCTACGAGCAGTACTTC.

This chain connects TRBV18 to TRBJ2-1, with TRBD2 identical over 7 bases. V lost 5 bases to trimming and J lost 0 bases; unmatched junction nucleotides: 19. The germline V gene has CDR1 KGHSH and CDR2 LQKENI. The CDR3 loop spans 20 amino acids. CDR3 sequence reads: CASSRKVASGSPSSYNEQFF. The CDR3 region has the DNA TGTGCCAGCTCAAGAAAGGTTGCTAGCGGTTCACCCAGCTCCTACAATGAGCAGTTCTTC.

Only one count was recorded for this clone. The chain uses TRBV10-2 and TRBJ2-6; a possible D gene is TRBD1 (6 bases). The CDR3 is made up of 17 amino acids. V lost 7 bases, J lost 4 bases, and 20 bases lay in between. The germline gives CDR1 WSHSY, CDR2 SAAADI. The CDR3 loop reads CASTSQGSPRGANVLTF. The CDR3 nucleotides are TGCGCCAGCACCTCACAGGGATCGCCGCGAGGGGCCAACGTCCTGACTTTC.

The chain recombines TRBV5-1 with TRBJ2-2, with 13 positions matching TRBD2. This CDR3 is 19 amino acids long. Unmatched junction bases numbered 8, after V lost 0 bases and J lost 3 bases. Germline CDR1 SGHRS, CDR2 YFSETQ. In nucleotides, the CDR3 is TGCGCCAGCAGCTTGGTCGAGACTAGCGGGAGGTGGTACACCGGGGAGCTGTTTTTT. Its translation: CASSLVETSGRWYTGELFF.

The CDR3 bases are TGTGCCAGCAGTCCCCGAACGAACACCGGGGAGCTGTTTTTT. Its protein product is CASSPRTNTGELFF. This chain links TRBV28 with TRBJ2-2; D call uncertain. V lost 5 bases, J lost 0 bases, and 7 bases lay in between. This CDR3 is built from 14 residues. CDR1 MDHEN and CDR2 SYDVKM come from the germline V gene.

This sequence joins TRBV4-3 and TRBJ2-5; the match to TRBD1 covers 9 bases. V was clipped by 1 base and J by 5 bases; unmatched bases: 14. Germline values: CDR1 LGHNA, CDR2 YSLEER. This CDR3 has 18 residues. CDR3 nucleotide sequence: TGCGCCAGCAGCCAAGTTAGGATCACAGGGGGCCTCACGGAGACCCAGTACTTC. Protein sequence: CASSQVRITGGLTETQYF.

The CDR3 sequence is CATEAGSGTDTQYF. CDR3 DNA sequence: TGTGCCACCGAGGCGGGGTCGGGCACAGATACGCAGTATTTT. The chain employs TRBV19 and TRBJ2-3; weak D call: TRBD2 (6 bases). CDR3 length: 14 amino acids. Germline V gives CDR1 LNHDA, CDR2 SQIVND (reference sequence). The V and J ends lost 10 bases and 1 base respectively, with 15 bases between them.

J is TRBJ2-5 and V is TRBV4-3; D uncertain. CDR1 is LGHNA, CDR2 YSLEER, per germline. V was pared by 0 bases and J by 0 bases, with 11 bases between. The CDR3 consists of 16 residues. The CDR3 DNA reads as TGCGCCAGCAGCCAAGATGTGGCAGGAAACCAAGAGACCCAGTACTTC. Amino acid sequence: CASSQDVAGNQETQYF.

The rearrangement joins TRBV30 to TRBJ2-2; D remains ambiguous. CDR1 is GTSNPN and CDR2 is SVGIG in the germline V gene (reference sequence). Trimming took off 0 bases at V and 0 bases at J, with 11 bases between the two ends. There are 16 residues in the CDR3. CDR3 nucleotides: TGTGCCTGGAGTGTACTCGGTCCGACGAACACCGGGGAGCTGTTTTTT. Its protein is CAWSVLGPTNTGELFF. Full variable domain (rest looked up from reference TRBV30 and TRBJ2-2): SQTIHQWPATLVQPVGSPLSLECTVEGTSNPNLYWYRQAAGRGLQLLFYSVGIGQISSEVPQNLSASRPQDRQFILSSKKLLLSDSGFYLCAWSVLGPTNTGELFFGEGSRLTVL.

This CDR3 reads CASSQDRAQPQHF. CDR3 in DNA: TGTGCCAGCAGCCAAGACCGGGCCCAGCCCCAGCATTTT. The V call is TRBV4-2, the J call TRBJ1-5; D gene ambiguous. The germline CDR1 and CDR2 sequences are LGHNA and YNFKEQ. The CDR3 loop spans 13 amino acids. Trimming took 0 bases from V and 7 from J, leaving 7 bases between them.

The chain recombines TRBV28 with TRBJ1-5; D unclear. CDR3 length: 12 residues. The germline V gene has CDR1 MDHEN and CDR2 SYDVKM. With 5 bases removed from V and 5 bases from J, the gap between germline ends came to 7 bases. The CDR3 sequence is CASSGPDQPQHF. DNA for the CDR3: TGTGCCAGCAGTGGCCCAGATCAGCCCCAGCATTTT.

On this clone: Different DNA sequences within this sample yield the same CDR3. This chain connects TRBV18 to TRBJ1-1; tentative D call: TRBD1 (6 bases). CDR1 and CDR2 (germline): KGHSH, LQKENI. The V end lost 3 bases, the J end lost 6 bases, and 14 bases lay between the germline ends. This CDR3 comprises 14 residues. The CDR3: CASSPKTGGAEAFF. The CDR3 coding sequence is TGTGCCAGCTCACCGAAGACAGGAGGGGCTGAAGCTTTCTTT.

The rearrangement joins TRBV11-2 to TRBJ1-2; maybe TRBD1 (6 bases). The CDR3 spans 16 residues. The V end was cut by 3 bases, the J end by 0 bases, with 14 bases between. The germline V gene has CDR1 SGHAT and CDR2 FQNNGV. CDR3 in DNA: TGTGCCAGCAGCTTCCAATGGGGGACACCTAACTATGGCTACACCTTC. Its translation is CASSFQWGTPNYGYTF.

This chain uses TRBV7-2 with TRBJ1-1, with D maybe TRBD1 (5 bases). Germline loops: CDR1 SGHTA, CDR2 FQGNSA. This CDR3 has 14 amino acids. Trimming took 2 bases from V and 9 from J, leaving 16 bases between them. The DNA of the CDR3 is TGTGCCAGCAGCTTAAAGGGACGACTTAATAAAGCTTTCTTT. Encoded protein: CASSLKGRLNKAFF.